This TCR beta chain is drawn from a study of graft-versus-host responses after intestinal transplantation. Study-wide background: Every one of the recipients received anti-thymocyte globulin induction and afterwards took tacrolimus and steroids for approximately three years.

Study results and limitations: Researchers found GvH clones in recipient marrow, and some showed up first in ileum or blood. Researchers found peak circulating GvH clone levels linked to early post-transplant HvG declines. Some patients had graft-donor T cell macrochimerism, and their allografts showed high graft-versus-host to host-versus-graft clonal ratios.

TCRdb's table, derived via immunoSEQ multiplex PCR, lists solely in-frame clones and lacks some. The table shows about 18,000 clones, with roughly 40% occurring only once. Germline V gene data show CDR1 as SGHRS and CDR2 as YFSETQ. With 2 bases removed from V and 10 bases from J, the gap between germline ends came to 11 bases. The CDR3 is made up of 12 amino acids. The V gene is TRBV5-1, the J gene TRBJ2-3; no clear D. The clonotype was recovered from a human patient who received an intestinal transplant. Sequenced here: alloreactive CD4+ T cells from a mixed lymphocyte reaction culture, sampled before intestinal transplant. As for subset: CFSE-low proliferating T cells sorted from approximately 6-day pre-transplant mixed lymphocyte reaction (GvH or HvG direction). The CDR3 nucleotides read TGCGCCAGCAGCTTAGGAGATTCTGCGCAGTATTTT. It yields the protein CASSLGDSAQYF.